This T cell receptor (beta chain) was retrieved from a study of spatial heterogeneity in lung cancer. For the study at large: Raw sequencing reads included, on average, more than 9.5 appearances of each unique TCR and UMI combination. Study results and limitations: Tumor TCRs that were ubiquitous and expanded showed up in blood more at resection than follow-up.

Time point described: sample taken at primary tumor resection. The sequenced material consisted of unsorted whole RNA from tumor, nontumor lung or frozen PBMC. Around 70 TRACERx patients with early, untreated non-small cell lung cancer donated samples. This clonotype occurred many times. Antigen unknown. TCR cDNA molecules each had a unique molecular identifier. TCRdb ran MiXCR on the 5' RACE reads and lists one entry per CDR3 protein. The table records roughly 48,000 distinct CDR3 sequences, about 5.8% of them present only once. Trimming shortened V by 0 bases and J by 6 bases, and 15 bases separated the two germline ends. This CDR3 contains 15 residues. Germline loops: CDR1 LNHNV, CDR2 YYDKDF (reference sequence).

The TCR was taken from a male donor with early-stage non-small cell lung cancer. The chain carries TRBV15 and TRBJ2-7; tentative D call: TRBD1 (7 bases). The source was PBMCs, collected at surgery. The CDR3 DNA is TGTGCCACCAGCAGAGATTACCAGGGGGGAGGCGAGCAGTACTTC. It yields the protein CATSRDYQGGGEQYF. The full variable domain, completed using reference TRBV15 and TRBJ2-7, is DAMVIQNPRYQVTQFGKPVTLSCSQTLNHNVMYWYQQKSSQAPKLLFHYYDKDFNNEADTPDNFQSRRPNTSFCFLDIRSPGLGDTAMYLCATSRDYQGGGEQYFGPGTRLTVT.